This note documents a single TCR beta chain sequence. Its antigen remains unidentified. The V end lost 1 base, the J end lost 6 bases, and 15 bases lay between the germline ends. Germline values: CDR1 GTSNPN, CDR2 SVGIG (reference sequence). There are 15 residues in the CDR3. The sample is drawn from a study of OX40 agonist ivuxolimab in advanced cancers. The overall study: Patients received intravenous ivuxolimab every 2 weeks at 0.01 to 10 mg/kg. Prior therapy, whether anti-PD-1, anti-PD-L1 or anti-CTLA-4, was allowed, and under 50% had some.

Broader study findings: More expanded clones were seen, on average, in CD8+ T cells than in CD4+.

Here immunoSEQ multiplex PCR was the method, and the copy in TCRdb shows in-frame clones only, minus some. The sample records around 60,000 clones, about 89% being singletons. The chain employs TRBV30 and TRBJ2-2; D ambiguous. The material was CD4+ or CD8+ T cells sorted from blood, obtained in a trial of the OX40 agonist ivuxolimab. The receptor was isolated from an adult with an advanced solid tumor such as melanoma, head and neck, liver or kidney cancer. CDR3 residues: CAWSGSANVAGELFF. The DNA for the CDR3 is TGTGCCTGGAGTGGGTCTGCTAACGTAGCCGGGGAGCTGTTTTTT.